This TCR beta chain was retrieved from a study of blood T cells in healthy people across ages (dated by TCRdb to the mid-2010s). Context from the whole study: In model experiments, roughly one uniquely barcoded TCR beta cDNA molecule per two T cells was captured by template switching. Age-related changes in TCR beta repertoire diversity were measured in the study by deep sequencing normalized with unique cDNA molecular identifiers. The donors were divided into four age groups: young (average around 16 years), middle-aged (approximately 41), aged (approximately 62) and long-lived (about 79). To avoid experimental bias, donors of different ages were spread randomly across the sequencing lanes. Using the same blood draw, the study looked at two additional independent replicas of 1 million unique cDNA reads for two donors, one aged 18 to 30 and the other aged 80 or older. Study-wide conclusions, independent of this receptor: The CMV infection status of donors was not known, potentially confounding age-related changes in expanded clonotypes. Conclusive comparison of naive and antigen-experienced compartments was prevented by the profiling of bulk unsorted PBMCs. The percentage of naive T cells measured by flow cytometry correlated strongly with observed TCR beta diversity. Observed TCR beta diversity per million T cells fell roughly linearly with age, and a significant reduction was already apparent by age roughly 40. Compared with the aged group, the long-lived group had more naive CD4+ T cells, fewer expanded clones and increased TCR diversity, a pattern suggesting age selection. Estimates of total diversity based on one million sequenced T cells were considered lower bounds and underestimates.

Looking up the germline V gene yields CDR1 MNHEY and CDR2 SVGEGT. From cysteine to phenylalanine, the CDR3 is 13 amino acids long. Left in the record is the CDR3 DNA by itself, 39 bases read in frame from the first base. V was cut back by 2 bases and J by 3 bases, leaving a gap of 7 bases between them. The library was built by means of 5' RACE. The sequencer was an Illumina HiSeq 2500. The second PCR ran for roughly 7 to 12 cycles and used a J-beta primer mix along with a sample-barcoded 5' primer. A unique molecular identifier was introduced onto each TCR beta cDNA molecule by a template-switch 5' adaptor carrying 12 random nucleotides. Each sample yielded at least 3 million CDR3-containing paired-end reads. The Mint cDNA synthesis kit, primed by a TRBC-specific oligonucleotide, was used to synthesize first-strand cDNA from all RNA. Following uracil-DNA glycosylase treatment, a first 18-cycle PCR with universal primers M1SS and BC2_uni_R was performed on all cDNA. The study's own analysis went as follows. Each sample was normalized by randomly selecting 1 million high-quality reads, each carrying a distinct molecular identifier. Reads with shared molecular identifiers were discarded instead of being binned into consensus sequences. MiTCR, with a Q25 quality threshold and the strictest error-elimination algorithm, was used for CDR3 identification, clonotype clustering and error correction. A nonparametric unseen species model using Euler transformation provided a lower-bound estimate of total TCR beta diversity. The public reads were reprocessed in TCRdb via fastp at Q25 and MiXCR, keeping in-frame beta chains. Merged by CDR3 protein, the rows form single entries marked with the most common genes and DNA. The V and J calls shown here were made by TCRdb, not taken from the authors' results. Here the sample has 700,000 to 950,000 distinct CDR3 sequences; roughly 64% occur a single time. The ten largest clones represent roughly 22% of the sample.

There are a few counts of this clonotype. The antigen it binds to is not known. One base away there is no much larger clone; base qualities are not given. Systemically healthy Caucasian individuals from Russia, 39 in total and aged about 6 to 95 years, were included as donors. About 10 milliliters of peripheral blood were drawn from each donor into EDTA-treated Vacutainer tubes. Ficoll-Paque density-gradient centrifugation was used to isolate PBMCs, with at least 7 million per sample. Total RNA was extracted from PBMCs with Trizol reagent, with at least 5.5 micrograms obtained per sample. For every donor, flow cytometry on a PBMC aliquot measured the percentage of naive CD45RAhigh/CD27high T cells.

The rearranged chain carries TRBV6-2 or TRBV6-3 and TRBJ2-5, with the D gene not confidently named. The clonotype comes from a man aged 25-40 years in good health. Specimen: blood. The CDR3 in this case is CASSYIQEETQYF. The bases are TGTGCCAGCAGTTACATCCAGGAAGAGACCCAGTACTTC.